Listed below are T cell receptor beta chains from one sample, sequenced in a study of blood T cells in healthy people across ages. TCRdb itself ran the 5' RACE reads through MiXCR, one entry per CDR3 protein. The sample lists about 670,000 distinct CDR3 sequences, around two fifths occurring once. The sample was blood. The receptors stem from a man aged 80 or over in good health. The CDR3 runs from the conserved cysteine through the conserved F or W. Fields, in order: clone size, CDR3 length, D gene, J gene, V gene, CDR3 protein, CDR3 DNA. The D gene is left open where the match is weak. Not all rows give a size; the values are once, few, many and, for expanded clones, a class.

few 14 - TRBJ1-4 TRBV27 CASSLERGGEKLFF TGTGCCAGCAGTTTGGAGAGGGGAGGTGAAAAACTGTTTTTT
- 15 TRBD2 TRBJ2-3 TRBV7-6 CASSLGRGDTDTQYF TGTGCCAGCAGCTTAGGCCGGGGGGACACAGATACGCAGTATTTT
- 16 TRBD2 TRBJ2-3 TRBV11-2 CASSRSGGAGTDTQYF TGTGCCAGCAGCCGTAGCGGGGGGGCCGGGACAGATACGCAGTATTTT
few 13 - TRBJ1-1 TRBV20-1 CSATDSPNTEAFF TGCAGTGCAACCGACAGCCCGAACACTGAAGCTTTCTTT
many 14 TRBD1 TRBJ2-5 TRBV29-1 CSVQGANVVETQYF TGCAGCGTCCAGGGGGCTAATGTCGTGGAGACCCAGTACTTC
- 14 - TRBJ2-7 TRBV28 CASSFKDGSYEQYF TGTGCCAGCAGTTTTAAGGACGGGAGCTACGAGCAGTACTTC
- 14 TRBD2 TRBJ2-3 TRBV27 CASSLLGGSDTQYF TGTGCCAGCAGTTTATTGGGGGGGTCAGATACGCAGTATTTT
- 19 TRBD2 TRBJ2-3 TRBV4-3 CASSQEASGGAIRADTQYF TGCGCCAGCAGCCAAGAGGCCAGCGGGGGGGCCATTCGCGCAGATACGCAGTATTTT
- 12 - TRBJ1-4 TRBV6-2/TRBV6-3 CASSRDAEKLFF TGTGCCAGCAGTCGGGACGCCGAAAAACTGTTTTTT
few 13 - TRBJ2-1 TRBV7-2 CASSYYSVGEQFF TGTGCCAGCAGCTACTACTCCGTCGGTGAGCAGTTCTTC
- 12 TRBD1 TRBJ1-2 TRBV9 CASTGGQEGYTF TGTGCCAGCACAGGGGGGCAGGAGGGCTACACCTTC
few 15 TRBD2 TRBJ2-7 TRBV20-1 CSARDIAGGLYEQYF TGCAGTGCTAGAGATATAGCGGGAGGGCTGTACGAGCAGTACTTC
- 11 - TRBJ1-1 TRBV10-3 CAISETTEAFF TGTGCCATCAGTGAAACGACTGAAGCTTTCTTT
- 15 - TRBJ2-3 TRBV6-5 CASSYSRARGDTQYF TGTGCCAGCAGTTACTCGAGGGCCCGCGGGGATACGCAGTATTTT
few 15 - TRBJ2-1 TRBV4-1 CASSQERVRNNEQFF TGCGCCAGCAGCCAAGAAAGGGTCAGAAACAATGAGCAGTTCTTC
few 17 TRBD1 TRBJ2-6 TRBV27 CASSPGQGTSGANVLTF TGTGCCAGCAGTCCGGGACAGGGAACATCTGGGGCCAACGTCCTGACTTTC
- 15 - TRBJ1-2 TRBV6-2/TRBV6-3 CASSQRRGVNYGYTF TGTGCCAGCAGTCAACGCCGTGGGGTTAACTATGGCTACACCTTC
few 13 TRBD1 TRBJ2-5 TRBV3-1 CASTKGAVETQYF TGTGCCAGCACCAAGGGGGCGGTGGAGACCCAGTACTTC
- 14 - TRBJ2-2 TRBV12-3/TRBV12-4 CASSPLAGHGELFF TGTGCCAGCTCTCCGCTGGCCGGACACGGGGAGCTGTTTTTT
- 14 TRBD1 TRBJ2-2 TRBV28 CAGRTGANTGELFF TGTGCCGGTAGGACAGGAGCGAACACCGGGGAGCTGTTTTTT
many 15 TRBD2 TRBJ2-1 TRBV4-1 CASSGAGGFLNEQFF TGCGCCAGCAGCGGCGCGGGGGGGTTTCTGAATGAGCAGTTCTTC
few 13 - TRBJ1-5 TRBV6-2/TRBV6-3 CASSYWTHQPQHF TGTGCCAGCAGTTACTGGACCCATCAGCCCCAGCATTTT
- 12 - TRBJ2-7 TRBV27 CASANRVYEQYF TGTGCCAGTGCAAACAGGGTCTACGAGCAGTACTTC
- 11 - TRBJ2-3 TRBV7-9 CASSFEDTQYF TGTGCCAGCAGCTTCGAGGATACGCAGTATTTT
- 12 - TRBJ2-1 TRBV24-1 CATRGIYNEQFF TGTGCCACCAGGGGGATTTACAATGAGCAGTTCTTC
- 14 - TRBJ2-5 TRBV15 CATSNNRVLETQYF TGTGCCACCAGCAATAACAGGGTCTTGGAGACCCAGTACTTC
- 14 TRBD1 TRBJ1-2 TRBV12-3/TRBV12-4 CASNAGQGNYGYTF TGTGCCAGCAACGCGGGACAGGGAAACTATGGCTACACCTTC
few 16 - TRBJ2-2 TRBV5-1 CASSLYAAANTGELFF TGCGCCAGCAGCTTGTACGCGGCAGCGAACACCGGGGAGCTGTTTTTT
- 14 - TRBJ2-1 TRBV5-1 CASSGASSYNERFF TGCGCCAGCTCCGGGGCCAGCTCCTACAATGAGCGGTTCTTC
few 19 TRBD2 TRBJ2-7 TRBV27 CASSGPPRLAGGHSYEQYF TGTGCCAGCAGTGGCCCCCCTCGACTAGCGGGAGGACACTCCTACGAGCAGTACTTC
- 16 TRBD1 TRBJ2-2 TRBV11-3 CASSFPPTGDTGELFF TGTGCCAGCAGCTTCCCCCCGACAGGGGACACCGGGGAGCTGTTTTTT
few 15 - TRBJ2-7 TRBV27 CASSFRGREFYEQYF TGTGCCAGCAGTTTCCGGGGGCGAGAATTCTACGAGCAGTACTTC
few 16 - TRBJ2-7 TRBV10-2 CASSESTGPTPYEQYF TGCGCCAGCAGTGAGTCGACGGGACCGACCCCCTACGAGCAGTACTTC
- 15 TRBD1 TRBJ2-2 TRBV5-1 CASSPTGGSTGELFF TGCGCCAGCAGCCCGACAGGGGGAAGCACCGGGGAGCTGTTTTTT
many 12 - TRBJ2-7 TRBV6-2/TRBV6-3 CASSRQDYEQYF TGTGCCAGCAGCCGACAGGACTACGAGCAGTACTTC
few 14 TRBD2 TRBJ2-7 TRBV20-1 CSARDRIPSGEQYF TGCAGTGCTAGAGATCGTATCCCTAGCGGGGAGCAGTACTTC
- 15 - TRBJ2-1 TRBV7-9 CASSKSGEPYNEQFF TGTGCCAGCAGCAAATCAGGGGAACCCTACAATGAGCAGTTCTTC
once 17 - TRBJ1-4 TRBV2 CACSENGGHGANEKLFF TGTGCCTGCAGTGAGAACGGGGGGCACGGGGCTAATGAAAAACTGTTTTTT
few 13 - TRBJ2-4 TRBV5-1 CASSLEDGRLQYF TGCGCCAGCAGCTTGGAGGACGGAAGGCTTCAGTACTTC
- 17 TRBD2 TRBJ2-1 TRBV6-5 CASSYSVAGAGYNEQFF TGTGCCAGCAGTTATTCGGTAGCGGGAGCTGGCTACAATGAGCAGTTCTTC
many 13 - TRBJ2-5 TRBV7-2 CASIPVVPGAQYF TGTGCCAGCATTCCCGTAGTACCGGGGGCCCAGTACTTC
- 14 - TRBJ1-6 TRBV7-9 CASSSYEGSSPLHF TGTGCCAGCAGCTCGTACGAGGGGAGTTCACCCCTCCACTTT
many 13 - TRBJ1-2 TRBV12-3/TRBV12-4 CASSPLSHYGYTF TGTGCCAGCAGTCCCTTAAGCCACTATGGCTACACCTTC
- 13 - TRBJ1-5 TRBV20-1 CSASNAGEQPQHF TGCAGTGCTAGCAATGCAGGGGAACAGCCCCAGCATTTT
- 15 TRBD1 TRBJ2-5 TRBV5-1 CASSSGQGLGETQYF TGCGCCAGCAGCTCGGGACAGGGGTTAGGGGAGACCCAGTACTTC
few 13 - TRBJ2-3 TRBV9 CASSVSATDTQYF TGTGCCAGCAGCGTATCGGCAACAGATACGCAGTATTTT
few 13 - TRBJ2-5 TRBV20-1 CSARDGNRETQYF TGCAGTGCTAGAGATGGAAACAGAGAGACCCAGTACTTC
- 17 - TRBJ2-3 TRBV6-5 CASSYSMKATGTDTQYF TGTGCCAGCAGTTACTCGATGAAGGCCACAGGCACAGATACGCAGTATTTT
- 15 TRBD2 TRBJ2-7 TRBV20-1 CSARIGRGGNYEQYF TGCAGTGCTAGAATAGGACGGGGGGGCAACTACGAGCAGTACTTC
few 14 - TRBJ2-7 TRBV20-1 CSARVDRRTYEQYF TGCAGTGCTAGAGTGGACAGAAGGACCTACGAGCAGTACTTC
- 16 TRBD2 TRBJ2-1 TRBV4-1 CASSHLAGGPPDEQFF TGCGCCAGCAGCCACCTAGCGGGGGGACCCCCGGATGAGCAGTTCTTC
many 14 TRBD2 TRBJ2-3 TRBV5-1 CASKAGASTDTQYF TGCGCCAGCAAAGCGGGGGCTAGCACAGATACGCAGTATTTT
many 12 - TRBJ1-1 TRBV20-1 CSMTVQRTEAFF TGCAGTATGACAGTTCAGAGAACTGAAGCTTTCTTT
few 15 TRBD2 TRBJ2-1 TRBV5-1 CASSLAGGPGNEQFF TGCGCCAGCAGCTTGGCGGGGGGGCCCGGCAATGAGCAGTTCTTC
- 13 - TRBJ2-6 TRBV27 CASSFSGADVLTF TGTGCCAGCAGTTTCTCTGGGGCCGACGTCCTGACTTTC
- 13 - TRBJ2-7 TRBV6-2/TRBV6-3 CASSSIPTYEQYF TGTGCCAGCAGTTCGATTCCTACTTACGAGCAGTACTTC
- 15 - TRBJ2-2 TRBV6-5 CASRLDGRNTGELFF TGTGCCAGCAGGCTGGATGGACGGAACACCGGGGAGCTGTTTTTT
- 14 - TRBJ1-2 TRBV28 CASGGTGRGYGYTF TGTGCCAGCGGGGGAACGGGACGGGGGTATGGCTACACCTTC
- 13 - TRBJ2-3 TRBV4-2 CASTSAGTDTQYF TGTGCCAGTACCTCAGCGGGCACAGATACGCAGTATTTT